One sample yielded the 20 T cell receptor beta chains listed below, sequenced in a study of spatial heterogeneity in lung cancer. Time point in this sample: sample taken at primary tumor resection. Whole RNA, isolated from tumor, nontumor lung or frozen PBMC, was sequenced without prior sorting. TCRdb re-derived calls from the 5' RACE reads in MiXCR, one entry per CDR3 protein. The sample holds 60,000 to 80,000 distinct CDR3 sequences, about 14% seen once. The sequenced sample was PBMCs, obtained at surgery. The receptors originated from a male donor with early-stage non-small cell lung cancer.

The rearrangement uses TRBV6-6 and TRBJ2-7; D gene uncertain. The length of the CDR3 is 14 residues. CDR1 and CDR2 (germline): MNHNY, SVGAGI (reference sequence). Trimming took off 5 bases at V and 6 bases at J, with 17 bases between the two ends. The CDR3 is CASSNARVRGEQYF. CDR3 in DNA: TGTGCCAGCAGTAACGCCCGGGTACGCGGCGAGCAGTACTTC.

This clonotype appeared many times. This chain connects TRBV12-3 or TRBV12-4 to TRBJ2-4; D remains unclear. This CDR3 contains 14 residues. The V and J ends lost 5 bases and 1 base respectively, with 9 bases between them. This CDR3 is CASSDWGAKNIQYF. Here the CDR3 DNA reads TGTGCCAGCAGTGACTGGGGTGCCAAAAACATTCAGTACTTC.

This clonotype was seen repeatedly, ten times or more. This chain uses TRBV6-2 or TRBV6-3 with TRBJ1-5; tentative D call: TRBD1 (6 bases). CDR3 length: 18 residues. Germline V gives CDR1 MNHEY, CDR2 SVGEGT. Trimming shortened V by 5 bases and J by 0 bases, and 20 bases separated the two germline ends. CDR3 residues: CASSQDRTQGSSNQPQHF. CDR3 DNA sequence: TGTGCCAGCAGTCAAGACAGGACCCAGGGGAGTAGCAATCAGCCCCAGCATTTT.

The rearrangement joins TRBV7-6 to TRBJ2-2, with a tentative D call TRBD1 (5 bases). Trimming pared 5 bases from V and 0 bases from J, leaving 13 bases between. In germline, CDR1 is SGHVS, CDR2 FNYEAQ. This CDR3 spans 16 amino acids. Here the CDR3 reads CASSQRQHANTGELFF. The CDR3 bases are TGTGCCAGCAGCCAGAGACAGCACGCGAACACCGGGGAGCTGTTTTTT.

There are many counts of this clonotype. The J gene is TRBJ2-7, the V gene TRBV7-9, with D uncertain. This CDR3 region has 15 residues. The V gene's germline CDR1 is SEHNR and CDR2 FQNEAQ (reference sequence). Trimming removed 4 bases at V and 4 bases at J, with 17 bases between. The CDR3, as DNA: TGTGCCAGCAGCTCCCAAAGGAGTCCTCCTTACGAGCAGTACTTC. Protein product: CASSSQRSPPYEQYF.

The V call is TRBV6-6, the J call TRBJ2-5; D is perhaps TRBD2 (6 bases). CDR3 length: 16 residues. Trimming removed 0 bases from V and 2 bases from J, with 13 bases in between. Germline V gives CDR1 MNHNY, CDR2 SVGAGI (reference sequence). Written as DNA, the CDR3 is TGTGCCAGCAGTTACTCGAGTGCCGGAGGGCAAGAGACCCAGTACTTC. Translated: CASSYSSAGGQETQYF.

Many counts were recorded for this clonotype. The J gene is TRBJ2-1, the V gene TRBV7-9, with D uncertain. This CDR3 has 14 amino acids. Germline values: CDR1 SEHNR, CDR2 FQNEAQ (reference sequence). The V gene lost 0 bases and the J gene lost 3 bases, with 6 bases spanning the gap. The CDR3 region is CASSLAGDYNEQFF. The CDR3 DNA is TGTGCCAGCAGCTTAGCTGGAGACTACAATGAGCAGTTCTTC.

The gene calls are TRBV29-1 and TRBJ2-3; D may be TRBD1 or TRBD2 (5 bases each). CDR1 SQVTM and CDR2 ANQGSEA come from the germline V gene. Trimming shortened V by 0 bases and J by 14 bases, and 12 bases separated the two germline ends. This CDR3 is 11 amino acids long. The CDR3 reads CSVEDLGRVYF. The CDR3 coding sequence is TGCAGCGTTGAAGATCTGGGGCGGGTGTATTTT.

V and J are TRBV24-1 and TRBJ2-5, with TRBD1 matching 10 bases. V was clipped by 3 bases and J by 2 bases; unmatched bases: 8. Germline V gene sequence: CDR1 KGHDR, CDR2 SFDVKD. CDR3 length: 17 amino acids. The DNA of the CDR3 is TGTGCCACCAGTGATCCCCCGGACAGGGGGTATCAAGAGACCCAGTACTTC. Protein: CATSDPPDRGYQETQYF.

The chain uses TRBV30 and TRBJ1-6; TRBD1 agrees at 9 bases. Germline V gene lookup returns CDR1 GTSNPN and CDR2 SVGIG (reference sequence). This CDR3 has 13 residues. V lost 4 bases and J lost 9; bases outside the gene matches: 4. The CDR3 region is CAWNQDRGSPLHF. The DNA for the CDR3 is TGTGCCTGGAATCAGGACAGGGGTTCACCCCTCCACTTT.

This clonotype was counted many times. The V call is TRBV12-3 or TRBV12-4, the J call TRBJ1-5, with TRBD1 identical over 7 bases. With V trimmed by 6 bases and J by 5 bases, 4 bases remained unmatched. The CDR3 is 13 residues long. The CDR3 DNA follows: TGTGCCAGCAGCCGACAGGGCGATCAGCCCCAGCATTTT. This encodes CASSRQGDQPQHF.

The chain has TRBV7-2 and TRBJ2-1, with a tentative D call TRBD2 (6 bases). Germline CDR1 reads SGHTA; CDR2 reads FQGNSA. V lost 2 bases to trimming and J lost 8 bases, with 16 bases between them. The CDR3 is 15 residues long. The CDR3 DNA reads TGTGCCAGCAGCTTAAGGCCGGGAGAGCGCCATGAGCAGTTCTTC. Protein sequence: CASSLRPGERHEQFF.

This clonotype was detected a few times. The genes are TRBV24-1 and TRBJ2-2; 9 bases align to TRBD2. Looked up from germline, CDR1 is KGHDR and CDR2 is SFDVKD. V lost 5 bases and J lost 4; bases outside the gene matches: 7. This CDR3 comprises 16 residues. The CDR3 bases are TGTGCCACCAGTGGTGGTAGCGGGAGTAGCACCGGGGAGCTGTTTTTT. This encodes CATSGGSGSSTGELFF.

This sequence joins TRBV7-2 and TRBJ1-3; D uncertain. Between the trimmed V and J ends, which lost 2 bases and 0 bases, there was a span of 8 bases. The CDR3 runs to 15 residues. Germline V CDR1 and CDR2: SGHTA, FQGNSA. CDR3: CASSLIRSSGNTIYF. CDR3 nucleotide sequence: TGTGCCAGCAGCTTAATTAGGAGCTCTGGAAACACCATATATTTT.

Ten or more counts support this clonotype. V is TRBV13 and J is TRBJ2-2; 7 positions match TRBD1. The CDR3 totals 15 residues. Trimming cost V 5 bases and J 8 bases; bases outside gene matches: 11. Germline lookup yields CDR1 PRHDT and CDR2 FYEKMQ (reference sequence). Written as DNA, the CDR3 is TGTGCCAGCAGCCCTCGGACAGGCAGCCCAGGGGAGCTGTTTTTT. Translation gives CASSPRTGSPGELFF.

In its sample, this clonotype was seen many times. The chain carries TRBV9 and TRBJ2-5; 10 nucleotides line up with TRBD2. Germline V gene sequence: CDR1 SGDLS, CDR2 YYNGEE. J was trimmed by 5 bases and V by 1 base; bases with no gene match: 5. The CDR3 has 15 amino acids. The CDR3 DNA reads TGTGCCAGCAGCGTATCCGGGACTAGCGAGGAGACCCAGTACTTC. Protein sequence: CASSVSGTSEETQYF.

Details on this clonotype: A much more abundant neighbour one base away suggests this may be a read error. For the CDR3, the DNA is TGCAGCGTTGAGGCGACAGCTAATCAGCCCCAGTATTTT. This translates into CSVEATANQPQYF. The chain combines TRBV29-1 with TRBJ1-5; perhaps TRBD1 as D (5 bases). The J call is doubtful: the DNA matches TRBJ2-3 better. CDR1 is SQVTM, CDR2 ANQGSEA, per germline. The CDR3 length is 13 residues.

This clonotype was detected ten times or more. The CDR3 region is CASSHPYEQYF. The CDR3 region has the DNA TGTGCCAGCAGCCACCCCTACGAGCAGTACTTC. This chain uses TRBV28 with TRBJ2-7, with no clear D. Germline V gene data show CDR1 as MDHEN and CDR2 as SYDVKM. V lost 6 bases to trimming and J lost 2 bases, with 5 bases between them. This CDR3 contains 11 residues.

The chain recombines TRBV27 with TRBJ1-5, with 8 bases matching TRBD1. This CDR3 contains 14 residues. The trim removed 4 bases at V and 7 bases at J, leaving 6 bases unmatched. CDR1 and CDR2 from the germline V gene are MNHEY and SMNVEV (reference sequence). The CDR3 bases are TGTGCCAGCAGTTATCAGGGGGCTGGGCAGCCCCAGCATTTT. Protein: CASSYQGAGQPQHF.

This clonotype was seen a few times. The chain has TRBV6-2 or TRBV6-3 and TRBJ2-2; 9 nucleotides align to TRBD2. Germline CDR1 is MNHEY and CDR2 is SVGEGT. Trimming at V came to 11 bases and at J to 4 bases, leaving 11 bases not matched to a gene. The CDR3 has 15 residues. The CDR3 here is CACGGGSHSTGELFF. The CDR3 coding sequence is TGTGCCTGCGGGGGGGGCAGCCATTCCACCGGGGAGCTGTTTTTT.